A single TCR beta chain is shown here with its context. The antigen is undetermined. The junction departs from germline at one end; a sequencing error may be responsible. The V gene's germline CDR1 is MNHNY and CDR2 SVGAGI (reference sequence). The CDR3 covers 15 residues. Researchers drew blood RNA from unsorted whole blood and extracted germline DNA as well. The data were taken from a study of tumor-infiltrating lymphocytes in primary liver carcinoma. A constant-region primer served to make TCR beta cDNA from roughly 540 ng total RNA. Nested multiplex PCR, run for three rounds with slightly modified ARM-PCR, yielded TCR beta libraries. TRBV1-TRBV30 forward and Cbeta reverse primers drove the first two approximately 10-cycle rounds. TCRdb processed the multiplex PCR reads anew with MiXCR; each CDR3 protein has one entry. This repertoire shows 300,000 to 350,000 distinct CDR3 sequences, around three fifths found once; its top ten account for around 15%.

Overall study results and limits: Tumor-adjacent and tumor-blood pairs overlapped less than tumor region pairs did. Significantly larger top-250-clone fractions were found in tumors than in blood (p = 0.039).

The sample consisted of peripheral blood. This chain connects TRBV6-6 to TRBJ1-3; D is possibly TRBD1 (5 bases). The receptor's source is a woman in her 30s with primary liver carcinoma and hepatitis B virus infection. The chain's CDR3 is CASKPGLTSGNTVYF. The CDR3 DNA sequence: TGTGCCAGCAAACCGGGACTGACATCTGGAAACACCGTATATTTT.